This record looks at one T cell receptor (beta chain) sequence and its context. Its antigen is currently not known. Base qualities are not at hand, and no much larger clone is one base apart. The receptor library was made with the immunoSEQ multiplex PCR assay. A mixture of 60 forward primers for TCR Vbeta segments and 13 reverse primers for TCR Jbeta segments was used in the multiplex PCR. The CDR3 region of rearranged TCR beta genes was amplified from genomic DNA with a multiplex PCR assay. On the Illumina HiSeq System, the amplified TCR beta libraries were sequenced as 87-base-pair reads. Turning to the authors' computational methods: A later analysis tallied roughly 76 million unique TCR beta chains across the 610 or so repertoires, and approximately 11 million of those chains were shared by two or more donors. Raw reads were error-corrected and collapsed into unique sequences with a nearest-neighbor algorithm that merged closely related sequences to remove PCR and sequencing errors. CDR3 sequences were aligned to IMGT reference sequences to assign V, D and J gene segments. For a sequence to be retained, a match of at least six nucleotides was required to both a V gene segment and a J gene segment. Rearrangements were classified as productive when the CDR3 lacked stop codons and remained in frame with V and J, and all other rearrangements were classified as non-productive. Following IMGT convention, CDR3 was defined as the stretch from the second conserved V-encoded cysteine up to the conserved J-encoded phenylalanine. In an earlier analysis of 587 of the donors, sequences lacking an unambiguous match to a single V gene segment were excluded. In an earlier analysis of about 590 of the donors, a V segment was called functional when productive rearrangements were above 56.7%, and segregating when the standard deviation between donors exceeded 5%. A statistical classification framework was built for diagnosing cytomegalovirus status from the catalog of TCR beta chain sequences. In a later analysis, V and J genes were assigned by comparing TCR nucleotide sequences against IMGT/GENE-DB human TR gene sequences. A later analysis assigned CDR3 sequences and most-parsimonious VDJ recombination scenarios with the TCRdist pipeline. In a later analysis, each TCR beta chain was defined by its CDR3 amino acid sequence together with its V-gene family, and reads without a unique V-gene family were excluded. In a later analysis, some 600 highly shared, low-generation-probability nucleotide sequences were removed to address suspected cross-contamination and a sequencing artifact. A later analysis calculated a clonal expansion index for each public chain from normalized within-repertoire ranks of inferred template counts. Generation probabilities in a later analysis came from a VDJ recombination model fitted to out-of-frame rearrangements, and those results were checked against IGoR. In a later analysis, hypergeometric tests were used to score TCR-TCR, TCR-HLA and TCR-CMV co-occurrence, with a repertoire-size bias correction applied to TCR pairs. In a later analysis, false discovery rates were estimated by permuting HLA or CMV assignments 20 times. In a later analysis, co-occurring TCRs were grouped using DBSCAN, and TCRdist sequence similarity was added for clustering within HLA-allele-positive subsets. Repertoires with fewer than 30,000 or more than 120,000 public chains, plus five repertoires with anomalous nucleotide sharing, were excluded from co-occurrence clustering. TCRdb mirrors the immuneACCESS table, restricted to in-frame sequences. Some clones are absent from its copies; in checked studies, under half trace to an unresolved V gene, and the reason for the others is unknown. That table supplies the V and J calls and clone size; D and trimming were determined from the DNA. The sample table lists some 160,000 clones, about two thirds of them with a count of one. Roughly 4% of the sample goes to the ten largest clones.

In total, roughly 670 healthy bone marrow donors made up the cohort. At the time of sampling, all cohort members were nominally healthy, though unrecorded immune exposures were likely present. The donor tested CMV seronegative, placing the donor among the 352 seronegative members of the cohort. Every donor gave a peripheral blood sample, and the peripheral blood mononuclear cells from that sample were used for TCR beta sequencing. The Qiagen DNeasy Blood Extraction Kit was used to extract genomic DNA from the blood cell samples. The data derive from a study of cytomegalovirus exposure and HLA in healthy donors (dated by TCRdb to 2016 to 2017). Study-wide context: According to an earlier analysis of 550 to 700 of the donors, roughly 180 million T cells yielded 100 million or so unique TCR beta sequences and 276 Gb of sequence data. Typing coverage varied by locus: roughly 629-640 donors for A, B, C, DRB1 and DQB1; approximately 500 for DQA1; more than 600 for DPA1; about 450 for DPB1. The study aimed to test whether cataloging public T cell receptors could reveal signatures of past pathogen exposure. Besides the first cohort of approximately 670 subjects, a separate validation cohort made up of over 100 different subjects was used. Among roughly 400 genotyped donors of the cohort, an average of roughly 240,000 unique TCR beta nucleotide sequences were sequenced per donor, roughly 20% of them non-productive. Genome-wide SNP genotypes for about 60% of the roughly 670 donors were used in a later genetic analysis, which treated that subset as a discovery cohort. The T cell repertoires of 700 or so subjects were profiled by immunosequencing and related to cytomegalovirus serostatus. A later analysis re-examined previously published TCR beta repertoires from hundreds of donors and added high-resolution HLA genotyping to investigate patterns of TCR occurrence. To predict cytomegalovirus infection status, the study brought together high-throughput TCR immunosequencing, statistical association of individual TCRs with disease status, and machine learning. To decide whether each TCR beta V gene segment behaved as functional or pseudogenic, an earlier analysis of approximately 600 of the donors relied on high-throughput TCR beta sequencing. An early release that covered roughly 600 HLA-typed donors contained around 300 gigabases of sequencing data and 80 million or so unique TCR sequences. All discovery cohort repertoires had been generated using a single sequencing platform. A handful of DR-DQ haplotypes were handled as single units for association and clustering because linkage in the cohort was strong. Alongside the repertoire data, information on donor age, sex, ethnicity and CMV serostatus was compiled. HLA typing included class I and class II loci at four-digit resolution. In the later analysis, no new phenotypic data were used to find candidate immune exposures; instead, reliance was placed on TCR beta sequences and their occurrence across donors. Among the roughly 400 genotyped donors, approximately 77% belonged to the genetic ancestry cluster associated with self-reported Caucasian donors. Overall study results and their limits: In a later analysis, most CMV-associated TCR beta chains were found to appear HLA-restricted, with HLA associations seemingly driven largely by CMV exposure. When HLA alleles, especially DR and DQ, strongly co-occurred, attributing TCR associations to individual alleles was difficult. The study listed 150 to 200 TCR beta chains as associated with cytomegalovirus. At a false discovery rate of 0.05, a later analysis linked under 20,000 TCR beta sequences to specific HLA alleles. A later analysis reported that several top co-occurrence clusters appeared linked to parvovirus B19, influenza, CMV and Epstein-Barr virus. Sequencing depth was assumed to be roughly uniform across donors in the presence/absence analyses, though that assumption may not hold. Compared with equally common non-associated chains, HLA-associated TCR beta chains in a later analysis were more clonally expanded and had lower generation probabilities. Some IMGT-functional V segments, including TRBV6-2 and TRBV6-3, could not be told apart with the 87-base-pair reads, so those segments were excluded. In both the original and validation cohorts, the classifier was reported to diagnose cytomegalovirus status with high specificity and sensitivity. Because counts were too low, under 20 rarely observed V segments, including chromosome 9 orphons, were left out of the earlier analysis of about 500 of the donors. A later genetic analysis associated a missense DCLRE1C variant with V-gene and J-gene trimming of TCR beta chains, and an independent cohort replicated the association. An earlier analysis of approximately 500 of the donors showed that most TCR beta V segments appeared in productive rearrangements either about 87% or about 30% of the time, which broadly matched IMGT annotations. The sequencing pipeline was judged likely to have produced a cluster of highly shared sequence variants as a technical artifact. A later analysis found that TCR association rates varied across HLA loci, with DRB1 alleles showing the most associated TCRs and HLA-C alleles the fewest. According to a later genetic analysis, donors in an Asian-associated ancestry cluster had fewer N-insertions in productive TCRs than the roughly 700-donor mean. Correlated functional status among segregating V segments might be attributable to linkage disequilibrium, but an unknown experimental factor could not be ruled out. In this cohort, only TCR beta chains were sequenced, and detectable features were limited by the absence of alpha or paired-chain data. A further reported finding was that TCR beta sequences accurately predicted the HLA-A and HLA-B alleles for most subjects in the first cohort. The only immune exposure information available for the cohort was CMV serostatus. The authors suggested that the approach could potentially be extended to other disease states and immunological phenotypes. Because HLA typing was missing for some donors at each locus, association tests included only the typed subset. Most TCR sequences were observed very rarely across donors, whereas some public TCRs were present in many individuals. A few of the identified cytomegalovirus-associated TCR beta chains were confirmed in vitro to be specific for cytomegalovirus antigens.

After removal of 0 bases from V and 8 bases from J, the junction retains 15 bases not matched to a gene. CDR1 and CDR2 are drawn from the germline V gene: LGHNA, YNFKEQ. Including cysteine and phenylalanine, the CDR3 has 18 amino acids. This entry keeps only the CDR3 DNA: 54 bases, framed from base 1. The sequenced sample was PBMCs. This receptor chain uses TRBV4-2 and TRBJ2-3; TRBD2 fits 9 bases in the junction. This receptor was obtained from a man aged 55 to 70 in good health and CMV-seronegative. The nucleotides are TGTGCCAGCAGCCAAGATGTTGCTAGCGGGATCTCACAGGGTACGCAGTATTTT. Its translation is CASSQDVASGISQGTQYF.